The rows below give T cell receptor beta chains drawn from one sample of a study of Graves' ophthalmopathy and Graves' hyperthyroidism. TCRdb ran MiXCR on the multiplex PCR reads and lists one entry per CDR3 protein. The sample lists roughly 170,000 distinct CDR3 sequences; roughly two fifths were seen once. Sequencing was done on a sample of peripheral blood. The receptors here all came from a man under 40 with Graves' ophthalmopathy. Each CDR3 is given with its conserved first and last residue. D genes are given only for firm matches. Size values are once, few and many counts, or a class for expanded clones, and some rows have none.

j_call clone_size v_call d_call cdr3_aa cdr3_nt
TRBJ1-5 many TRBV12-3/TRBV12-4 TRBD1 CASSPGQGWGKPQHF TGTGCCAGCAGTCCGGGACAGGGGTGGGGGAAGCCCCAGCATTTT
TRBJ1-2 once TRBV29-1 - CSVASWGALSNYGYTF TGCAGCGTCGCCAGTTGGGGGGCCCTAAGCAATTATGGCTACACCTTC
TRBJ1-5 - TRBV20-1 - CSASRRDNQPQHF TGCAGTGCCTCAAGACGCGACAATCAGCCCCAGCATTTT
TRBJ1-5 - TRBV7-8 - CASSLVVAGLSNQPQHF TGTGCCAGCAGCTTAGTTGTGGCAGGGCTGAGCAATCAGCCCCAGCATTTT
TRBJ1-1 many TRBV20-1 TRBD1 CSASKLTGGHTEAFF TGCAGTGCTAGCAAACTGACAGGGGGACACACTGAAGCTTTCTTT
TRBJ1-1 - TRBV12-3/TRBV12-4 - CASSPSGSASLLAFF TGTGCCAGCAGCCCCAGCGGCAGCGCGTCTCTCTTGGCTTTCTTT
TRBJ2-5 many TRBV6-2/TRBV6-3 TRBD2 CASSPGGTSGLQETQYF TGTGCCAGCAGTCCCGGAGGGACTAGCGGACTCCAAGAGACCCAGTACTTC
TRBJ2-2 - TRBV12-3/TRBV12-4 - CASRRLRPPDTGELFF TGTGCCAGCAGGCGGTTACGACCCCCAGACACCGGGGAGCTGTTTTTT
TRBJ2-7 many TRBV6-5 - CASIDSSYEQYF TGTGCCAGCATCGACAGCTCCTACGAGCAGTACTTC
TRBJ1-2 - TRBV6-2/TRBV6-3 - CASVTGAYGYTF TGTGCCAGCGTAACAGGCGCTTATGGCTACACCTTC
TRBJ2-7 many TRBV20-1 - CSAGGTYEQYF TGCAGTGCAGGTGGGACCTACGAGCAGTACTTC
TRBJ1-1 many TRBV2 - CATQSGGSEAFF TGTGCCACCCAATCGGGGGGCAGTGAAGCTTTCTTT
TRBJ2-7 few TRBV10-3 TRBD2 CAISDTKLAGGSEQYF TGTGCCATCAGTGACACAAAACTAGCGGGAGGAAGCGAGCAGTACTTC
TRBJ2-7 many TRBV28 - CASRTGTPYEQYF TGTGCCAGCAGGACGGGTACACCCTACGAGCAGTACTTC
TRBJ2-7 - TRBV12-3/TRBV12-4 TRBD2 CASSPGDREGGEQYF TGTGCCAGCAGCCCTGGCGACCGGGAGGGCGGAGAGCAGTACTTC
TRBJ2-5 - TRBV6-2/TRBV6-3 - CASTRQQGGEETQYF TGTGCCAGCACCCGCCAACAAGGAGGGGAAGAGACCCAGTACTTC
TRBJ2-7 - TRBV6-1 - CASSAATGPSYEQYF TGTGCCAGCAGTGCCGCCACGGGACCCTCCTACGAGCAGTACTTC
TRBJ1-2 many TRBV7-2 - CASSINIGAGYTF TGTGCCAGCAGCATAAACATTGGGGCAGGCTACACCTTC
TRBJ2-5 - TRBV12-3/TRBV12-4 TRBD1 CASSRTGGETQYF TGTGCCAGCAGTAGGACAGGGGGAGAGACCCAGTACTTC
TRBJ2-1 once TRBV6-1 - CASDPGGEQFF TGTGCCAGCGACCCGGGTGGCGAGCAGTTCTTC
TRBJ1-2 many TRBV18 TRBD1 CASSPQHRGANGYTF TGTGCCAGCTCACCACAGCACAGGGGGGCGAATGGCTACACCTTC
TRBJ1-2 - TRBV10-3 TRBD1 CAISGTGYGYTF TGTGCCATCAGCGGGACAGGTTATGGCTACACCTTC
TRBJ2-7 - TRBV30 - CAWSRGPYEQYF TGTGCCTGGAGTAGGGGTCCCTACGAGCAGTACTTC
TRBJ2-5 many TRBV28 - CASLRADGARAGTQYF TGTGCCAGTCTGCGGGCGGATGGAGCGAGGGCGGGAACCCAGTACTTC
TRBJ1-5 many TRBV4-2 TRBD1 CASSQDGQGSGQPQHF TGTGCCAGCAGCCAAGATGGACAGGGATCGGGTCAGCCCCAGCATTTT
TRBJ2-2 many TRBV19 - CASSIPWTPNTGELFF TGTGCCAGTAGTATACCCTGGACACCGAACACCGGGGAGCTGTTTTTT
TRBJ2-7 many TRBV7-2 TRBD2 CASSRGGLESYEQYF TGTGCCAGCAGCCGGGGAGGGTTGGAGTCCTACGAGCAGTACTTC
TRBJ2-3 many TRBV30 - CAWSGRGTSDTQYF TGTGCCTGGAGTGGCCGGGGGACCTCAGATACGCAGTATTTT
TRBJ2-7 - TRBV27 TRBD1 CASSLGTGDPYEQYF TGTGCCAGCAGTTTAGGGACAGGGGACCCCTACGAGCAGTACTTC
TRBJ2-7 - TRBV13 - CASSSRLRGAGYEQYF TGTGCCAGCAGCTCCCGCCTAAGGGGGGCGGGCTACGAGCAGTACTTC
TRBJ2-7 many TRBV6-2/TRBV6-3 TRBD2 CASSYVGRLAGRYEQYF TGTGCCAGCAGTTACGTCGGTAGACTAGCGGGAAGGTACGAGCAGTACTTC
TRBJ1-5 many TRBV6-5 - CASRGTGQGRRQPQHF TGTGCCAGCAGAGGTACAGGGCAGGGGAGGCGTCAGCCCCAGCATTTT
TRBJ1-5 - TRBV19 TRBD1 CASSIEQGLQPQHF TGTGCCAGTAGTATAGAACAGGGGCTTCAGCCCCAGCATTTT
TRBJ1-2 once TRBV28 TRBD1 CAIEGTATYTF TGTGCCATCGAGGGGACAGCCACCTACACCTTC
TRBJ1-2 many TRBV6-2/TRBV6-3 TRBD1 CASSYEGAILVRSYTF TGTGCCAGCAGTTACGAGGGGGCGATCCTCGTTCGTAGCTACACCTTC
TRBJ1-1 many TRBV12-3/TRBV12-4 - CASRGLKEAFF TGTGCCAGTCGGGGTCTCAAGGAAGCTTTCTTT
TRBJ2-7 once TRBV15 - CATSSGGYEQYF TGTGCCACCAGCAGCGGAGGGTACGAGCAGTACTTC
TRBJ1-5 few TRBV6-2/TRBV6-3 - CASSWGSSNQPQHF TGTGCCAGCAGTTGGGGCAGTAGCAATCAGCCCCAGCATTTT
TRBJ1-1 many TRBV20-1 TRBD1 CSADNRSGGTEAFF TGCAGTGCTGACAACCGTTCAGGGGGCACTGAAGCTTTCTTT
TRBJ2-7 once TRBV6-1 - CASSEGSPYEQYF TGTGCCAGCAGTGAAGGCAGTCCCTACGAGCAGTACTTC
TRBJ2-7 many TRBV7-3 - CASSLAGLAYEQYF TGTGCCAGCAGCTTAGCCGGGTTAGCATACGAGCAGTACTTC
TRBJ1-6 many TRBV12-3/TRBV12-4 TRBD1 CASSLQGADSPLHF TGTGCCAGCAGTTTACAGGGGGCGGATTCACCCCTCCACTTT
TRBJ2-7 many TRBV6-5 - CASSYLSGAYEQYF TGTGCCAGCAGTTATCTAAGTGGAGCCTACGAGCAGTACTTC
TRBJ2-7 many TRBV6-5 - CASSYNGGSYEQYF TGTGCCAGCAGTTACAATGGCGGATCCTACGAGCAGTACTTC
TRBJ2-7 many TRBV6-1 - CASSELAAVGALSYEQYF TGTGCCAGCAGTGAATTAGCGGCAGTTGGAGCCCTCTCCTACGAGCAGTACTTC
TRBJ2-7 many TRBV28 TRBD2 CASSSPTSGYEQYF TGTGCCAGCAGTTCCCCGACTAGCGGGTACGAGCAGTACTTC
TRBJ1-1 many TRBV30 TRBD1 CAWSVQGAHEAFF TGTGCCTGGAGTGTACAGGGGGCGCATGAAGCTTTCTTT
TRBJ1-6 - TRBV2 TRBD1 CASRDREGSPLHF TGTGCCAGCAGGGACAGGGAAGGGTCACCCCTCCACTTT
TRBJ2-4 many TRBV6-2/TRBV6-3 - CASSYSPTDRAKNIQYF TGTGCCAGCAGTTACTCACCTACCGACCGTGCCAAAAACATTCAGTACTTC
TRBJ1-5 - TRBV6-2/TRBV6-3 - CASSYVRGTSNQPQHF TGTGCCAGCAGTTACGTCCGAGGGACAAGCAATCAGCCCCAGCATTTT
TRBJ2-7 many TRBV6-5 TRBD1 CASSYSVGTGRNEQYF TGTGCCAGCAGTTATTCTGTTGGGACAGGTAGAAACGAGCAGTACTTC
TRBJ2-7 - TRBV6-1 TRBD2 CASTQRDSSYEQYF TGTGCCAGCACTCAGCGGGACTCCTCCTACGAGCAGTACTTC
TRBJ2-7 - TRBV4-1 TRBD1 CASSQPFRQGAGEQYF TGCGCCAGCAGCCAACCCTTTAGACAGGGGGCCGGCGAGCAGTACTTC
TRBJ2-7 many TRBV20-1 - CSSRGGDEQYF TGCAGTTCTAGAGGAGGGGACGAGCAGTACTTC
TRBJ2-4 - TRBV28 TRBD1 CASSRTGEGAYF TGTGCCAGCAGTCGGACAGGGGAGGGTGCCTACTTC
TRBJ1-2 - TRBV6-2/TRBV6-3 - CASSYSGKQGEGYTF TGTGCCAGCAGTTACTCGGGAAAACAGGGTGAAGGCTACACCTTC
TRBJ2-7 - TRBV24-1 - CATSDFDSYEQYF TGTGCCACCAGTGATTTTGACAGCTACGAGCAGTACTTC
TRBJ1-3 many TRBV11-2 - CASSLGRGSGNTIYF TGTGCCAGCAGCTTAGGCCGGGGCTCTGGAAACACCATATATTTT
TRBJ1-2 many TRBV6-5 - CASSYFATGLFSYTF TGTGCCAGCAGTTATTTCGCGACAGGCCTCTTCAGCTACACCTTC
TRBJ2-5 few TRBV6-1 TRBD1 CASSVDRAQETQYF TGTGCCAGCAGTGTCGACAGGGCTCAAGAGACCCAGTACTTC